This is a list of T cell receptor beta chains from one sample in a study of spatial heterogeneity in lung cancer. TCRdb called the 5' RACE reads again in MiXCR, with one record for every CDR3 protein. The sample includes over 8,000 distinct CDR3 sequences, 9.6% of them seen just once. Sequenced material: lung tumor tissue, taken at surgery. All receptors come from a male donor with early-stage non-small cell lung cancer. The CDR3 runs from the conserved cysteine through the conserved F or W. D genes are given only for firm matches. Clone size is stated in some rows and not others, as once, few, many or a class when expanded.

v_gene: TRBV7-3
j_gene: TRBJ2-3
abundance: medium-sized
d_gene: .
CDR3nt: TGTGCCAGCAGCTTAAGGGCAGGGGCAGATACGCAGTATTTT
CDR3aa: CASSLRAGADTQYF

v_gene: TRBV2
j_gene: TRBJ1-1
abundance: many
d_gene: .
CDR3nt: TGTGCCAGCAAAGGATCGAGGGGGAACACTGAAGCTTTCTTT
CDR3aa: CASKGSRGNTEAFF

v_gene: TRBV7-2
j_gene: TRBJ1-2
abundance: many
d_gene: .
CDR3nt: TGTGCCAGCAGCTTAGACAGGGATTATGGCTACACCTTC
CDR3aa: CASSLDRDYGYTF

v_gene: TRBV7-2
j_gene: TRBJ1-2
abundance: many
d_gene: TRBD1
CDR3nt: TGTGCCAGCAGCCTCTCAACCGGACAGGGGGCTGGCTATGGCTACACCTTC
CDR3aa: CASSLSTGQGAGYGYTF

v_gene: TRBV6-5
j_gene: TRBJ2-3
abundance: .
d_gene: TRBD2
CDR3nt: TGTGCCAGCAGACGGGCTAGCGGAGCAGATACGCAGTATTTT
CDR3aa: CASRRASGADTQYF

v_gene: TRBV5-1
j_gene: TRBJ2-7
abundance: many
d_gene: .
CDR3nt: TGCGCCAGCACCCCCTCCGGACAAGAAACCTACGAGCAGTACTTC
CDR3aa: CASTPSGQETYEQYF

v_gene: TRBV20-1
j_gene: TRBJ2-5
abundance: many
d_gene: .
CDR3nt: TGCAGTGCTAGAGAACCCAGGGGCCAAGAGACCCAGTACTTC
CDR3aa: CSAREPRGQETQYF

v_gene: TRBV3-1
j_gene: TRBJ1-1
abundance: many
d_gene: .
CDR3nt: TGTGCCAGCAGCCAAGATGGGGGGGCGACGGGGATTAACACTGAAGCTTTCTTT
CDR3aa: CASSQDGGATGINTEAFF

v_gene: TRBV9
j_gene: TRBJ1-2
abundance: many
d_gene: .
CDR3nt: TGTGCCAGCAGCCAATACCCGACAGAAGCCTATGGCTACACCTTC
CDR3aa: CASSQYPTEAYGYTF

v_gene: TRBV25-1
j_gene: TRBJ1-6
abundance: many
d_gene: TRBD1
CDR3nt: TGTGCCAGCAGGGGGACAGGGGTAGCTTCACCCCTCCACTTT
CDR3aa: CASRGTGVASPLHF

v_gene: TRBV11-2
j_gene: TRBJ2-2
abundance: many
d_gene: TRBD2
CDR3nt: TGTGCCACTCCGGGACTAGCGGGAGGGCGGGTGAGCGGGGAGCTGTTTTTT
CDR3aa: CATPGLAGGRVSGELFF

v_gene: TRBV20-1
j_gene: TRBJ2-1
abundance: many
d_gene: TRBD2
CDR3nt: TGCAGTGCTACGAGCGGGATCTACAATGAGCAGTTCTTC
CDR3aa: CSATSGIYNEQFF

v_gene: TRBV20-1
j_gene: TRBJ2-3
abundance: many
d_gene: .
CDR3nt: TGCAGTGCTAGTCCCTTGGGACTTCGCACAGATACGCAGTATTTT
CDR3aa: CSASPLGLRTDTQYF

v_gene: TRBV4-1
j_gene: TRBJ2-7
abundance: .
d_gene: .
CDR3nt: TGCGCCAGCAGCCAAGTAAGCGGATCCTACGAGCAGTACTTC
CDR3aa: CASSQVSGSYEQYF

v_gene: TRBV7-2
j_gene: TRBJ2-3
abundance: many
d_gene: TRBD2
CDR3nt: TGTGCCAGCAGCTGGGCTAGCGGGAGTACACCAGATACGCAGTATTTT
CDR3aa: CASSWASGSTPDTQYF

v_gene: TRBV2
j_gene: TRBJ1-5
abundance: many
d_gene: .
CDR3nt: TGTGCCAGCAGTGATATGGGGAACAATCAGCCCCAGCATTTT
CDR3aa: CASSDMGNNQPQHF

v_gene: TRBV6-6
j_gene: TRBJ1-2
abundance: many
d_gene: TRBD1
CDR3nt: TGTGCCAGCGGACAGACAGGGAACTATGGCTACACCTTC
CDR3aa: CASGQTGNYGYTF

v_gene: TRBV12-3/TRBV12-4
j_gene: TRBJ1-1
abundance: many
d_gene: .
CDR3nt: TGTGCCAGCAGTTCCCAAAACGGCCGGGTTCGGGCTTTCTTT
CDR3aa: CASSSQNGRVRAFF

v_gene: TRBV12-3/TRBV12-4
j_gene: TRBJ1-1
abundance: many
d_gene: .
CDR3nt: TGTGCCAGCAGTTTGTGGGTGAACACTGAAGCTTTCTTT
CDR3aa: CASSLWVNTEAFF

v_gene: TRBV6-4
j_gene: TRBJ2-1
abundance: many
d_gene: TRBD1
CDR3nt: TGTGCCAGCAGTGAGACACAGGGGACTGAGCAGTTCTTC
CDR3aa: CASSETQGTEQFF

v_gene: TRBV3-1
j_gene: TRBJ1-2
abundance: many
d_gene: .
CDR3nt: TGTGCCAGCAGCCAAGTCAGGGCGGGGAGCTTCTATGGCTACACCTTC
CDR3aa: CASSQVRAGSFYGYTF

v_gene: TRBV19
j_gene: TRBJ2-3
abundance: many
d_gene: .
CDR3nt: TGTGCCAGTAGTGGAACCAGGATAGATACGCAGTATTTT
CDR3aa: CASSGTRIDTQYF

v_gene: TRBV4-2
j_gene: TRBJ2-1
abundance: many
d_gene: .
CDR3nt: TGTGCCAGCAGCCAAGATTCTAGGAGGAGTGAGCAGTTCTTC
CDR3aa: CASSQDSRRSEQFF

v_gene: TRBV18
j_gene: TRBJ2-7
abundance: many
d_gene: .
CDR3nt: TGTGCCAGCTCACCATCCGCTCGGGGAGCGGACGAGCAGTACTTC
CDR3aa: CASSPSARGADEQYF

v_gene: TRBV7-2
j_gene: TRBJ2-1
abundance: many
d_gene: TRBD2
CDR3nt: TGTGCCAGCAGGCGGGGGGGCTTGGGAAATGAGCAGTTCTTC
CDR3aa: CASRRGGLGNEQFF

v_gene: TRBV20-1
j_gene: TRBJ2-1
abundance: .
d_gene: TRBD2
CDR3nt: TGCAGTGCTAGAGGGGGACTAGCGGGAAATGAGCAGTTCTTC
CDR3aa: CSARGGLAGNEQFF

v_gene: TRBV6-1
j_gene: TRBJ1-1
abundance: many
d_gene: .
CDR3nt: TGTGCCAGCAGTGAAGCGAGTAAAGTTGGAGGGGGGATGAACACTGAAGCTTTCTTT
CDR3aa: CASSEASKVGGGMNTEAFF

v_gene: TRBV29-1
j_gene: TRBJ1-1
abundance: many
d_gene: .
CDR3nt: TGCAGCGTACTACAGGTGAACACTGAAGCTTTCTTT
CDR3aa: CSVLQVNTEAFF

v_gene: TRBV7-3
j_gene: TRBJ1-1
abundance: once
d_gene: .
CDR3nt: TGTGCCAGCAGCACACAGGGATCTACTGAAGCTTTCTTT
CDR3aa: CASSTQGSTEAFF

v_gene: TRBV9
j_gene: TRBJ1-2
abundance: many
d_gene: .
CDR3nt: TGTGCCAGCAGCGTAGAACCAAGGACTGATCCATATGGCTACACCTTC
CDR3aa: CASSVEPRTDPYGYTF

v_gene: TRBV28
j_gene: TRBJ2-1
abundance: few
d_gene: .
CDR3nt: TGTGCCAGCAGTTTTCCGACAGAGCAGTTCTTC
CDR3aa: CASSFPTEQFF

v_gene: TRBV20-1
j_gene: TRBJ1-4
abundance: many
d_gene: TRBD1
CDR3nt: TGCAGTGCGCCCGACAGGGGCCCTTCAGGAAAACTGTTTTTT
CDR3aa: CSAPDRGPSGKLFF

v_gene: TRBV15
j_gene: TRBJ2-1
abundance: many
d_gene: .
CDR3nt: TGTGCCACCAGCAGACAGGGCTACAATGAGCAGTTCTTC
CDR3aa: CATSRQGYNEQFF